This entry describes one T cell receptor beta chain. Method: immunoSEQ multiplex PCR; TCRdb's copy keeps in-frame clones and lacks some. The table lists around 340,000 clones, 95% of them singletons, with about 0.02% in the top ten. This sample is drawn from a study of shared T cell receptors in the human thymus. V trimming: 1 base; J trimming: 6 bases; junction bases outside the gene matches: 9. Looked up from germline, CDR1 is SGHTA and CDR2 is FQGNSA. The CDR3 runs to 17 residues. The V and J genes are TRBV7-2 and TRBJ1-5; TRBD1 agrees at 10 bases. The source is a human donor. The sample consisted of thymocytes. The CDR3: CASSLDVGGTGAQPQHF. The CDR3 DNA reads TGTGCCAGCAGCTTAGACGTGGGCGGGACAGGGGCTCAGCCCCAGCATTTT. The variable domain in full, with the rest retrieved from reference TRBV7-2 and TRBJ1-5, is GAGVSQSPSNKVTEKGKDVELRCDPISGHTALYWYRQSLGQGLEFLIYFQGNSAPDKSGLPSDRFSAERTGGSVSTLTIQRTQQEDSAVYLCASSLDVGGTGAQPQHFGDGTRLSIL.